These 22 T cell receptor beta chains originate from one sample sequenced in a study of early T cells in non-severe SARS-CoV-2 infection. TCRdb ran MiXCR on the 5' RACE reads and lists one entry per CDR3 protein. The sample includes tens of thousands of distinct CDR3 sequences, more than 6% of them seen just once. The sample taken for sequencing was whole blood. The source of these receptors is an adult who was a healthcare worker with PCR-confirmed SARS-CoV-2 infection or an uninfected control (not recorded which).

By its share, this clonotype is medium-sized. The V gene is TRBV30, the J gene TRBJ1-2; D gene uncertain. Germline loops: CDR1 GTSNPN, CDR2 SVGIG (reference sequence). This CDR3 is 14 amino acids long. V was pared by 8 bases and J by 4 bases, with 20 bases between. The CDR3 DNA sequence: TGTGCCGCCCCCGGGGAGATAGGAGGCTATGGCTACACCTTC. This sequence encodes CAAPGEIGGYGYTF.

This clonotype is classed as medium-sized. The chain is built from TRBV11-2 and TRBJ2-1; D might be TRBD1 (6 bases). CDR1 and CDR2 (germline): SGHAT, FQNNGV. V was shortened by 3 bases and J by 2 bases, with 11 bases between the two germline ends. The CDR3 extends over 15 amino acids. The CDR3 loop is CASSFGTNTYNEQFF. The CDR3 DNA follows: TGTGCCAGCAGCTTCGGGACAAATACCTACAATGAGCAGTTCTTC.

As to this clonotype: A single base separates this from a much larger clone, so it may be a read error. This chain connects TRBV29-1 to TRBJ2-3; 8 nucleotides agree with TRBD2. This CDR3 is built from 13 residues. Germline-derived CDR1 and CDR2 are SQVTM and ANQGSEA. V shed 6 bases, J shed 2 bases, and the junction held 4 bases outside the gene matches. CDR3: CSVPGLDTDTQYF. The CDR3 DNA sequence: TGCAGCGTACCGGGACTAGACACAGATACGCAGTATTTT.

This clonotype was counted ten times or more. The chain couples TRBV20-1 to TRBJ1-6; D gene uncertain. The germline gives CDR1 DFQATT, CDR2 SNEGSKA (reference sequence). This CDR3 comprises 9 residues. Trimming removed 3 bases at V and 10 bases at J, with 1 base between. The CDR3 spells CSASSPLHF. The CDR3, as DNA: TGCAGTGCTAGCTCACCCCTCCACTTT.

The gene calls are TRBV18 and TRBJ2-1; D is unresolved. Trimming cost V 3 bases and J 7 bases, with 10 bases left between them. The germline CDR1 and CDR2 sequences are KGHSH and LQKENI. CDR3 length: 13 amino acids. CDR3 in DNA: TGTGCCAGCTCACCGCAGAAGGAGAATGAGCAGTTCTTC. Encoded protein: CASSPQKENEQFF. Full variable domain (remainder filled in from reference TRBV18 and TRBJ2-1): NAGVMQNPRHLVRRRGQEARLRCSPMKGHSHVYWYRQLPEEGLKFMVYLQKENIIDESGMPKERFSAEFPKEGPSILRIQQVVRGDSAAYFCASSPQKENEQFFGPGTRLTVL.

The V gene is TRBV6-6, the J gene TRBJ1-1; 8 positions agree with TRBD1. Germline assignment: CDR1 MNHNY and CDR2 SVGAGI (reference sequence). Losses at the gene ends were 4 bases for V and 5 bases for J; bases not matched to a gene: 6. CDR3 size: 14 residues. CDR3 DNA sequence: TGTGCCAGCAGTTCAGGGGGCGTAGTTACTGAAGCTTTCTTT. It yields the protein CASSSGGVVTEAFF.

This clonotype has at least ten counts. This rearrangement joins TRBV30 to TRBJ2-7; 7 bases are a match to TRBD1. The CDR3 is 13 amino acids. J was trimmed by 6 bases and V by 8 bases; bases with no gene match: 13. The germline gives CDR1 GTSNPN, CDR2 SVGIG (reference sequence). In DNA, the CDR3 is TGTGCCGGCAACAGGGGAGTCGTTTCCGAGCAGTACTTC. Translated: CAGNRGVVSEQYF.

This clonotype has ten or more counts. This rearrangement joins TRBV9 to TRBJ1-6; 7 bases agree with TRBD1. With 4 bases clipped from V and 8 bases from J, the junction kept 12 bases outside the gene matches. The length of the CDR3 is 16 residues. Germline CDR1 is SGDLS and CDR2 is YYNGEE. CDR3 region: CASSLSGTAADSPLHF. The CDR3 DNA follows: TGTGCCAGCAGCCTCTCCGGGACAGCGGCTGATTCACCCCTCCACTTT.

This clonotype was seen more than once but under ten times. The chain carries TRBV3-1 and TRBJ2-1, with 7 bases lining up with TRBD2. Germline-derived CDR1 and CDR2 are LGHDT and YNNKEL (reference sequence). The CDR3 extends over 16 amino acids. J was trimmed by 2 bases and V by 1 base; bases with no gene match: 5. CDR3 region: CASSQAASGPYNEQFF. CDR3 DNA: TGTGCCAGCAGCCAAGCCGCTAGCGGCCCCTACAATGAGCAGTTCTTC.

This clonotype was counted between two and nine times. The J gene is TRBJ2-7, the V gene TRBV27; 13 nucleotides match TRBD2. CDR3 length: 15 amino acids. Germline CDR1 and CDR2: MNHEY and SMNVEV (reference sequence). The junction had 3 bases not matched to a gene; V was cut back by 4 bases and J by 3 bases. The CDR3 is CASSSGLAGVYEQYF. CDR3 bases: TGTGCCAGCAGTTCAGGACTAGCGGGAGTCTACGAGCAGTACTTC.

In its sample, this clonotype was seen many times. This chain joins TRBV5-4 and TRBJ1-1; 7 bases agree with TRBD1. The CDR3 runs 16 residues. V trimming: 4 bases; J trimming: 5 bases; junction bases outside the gene matches: 14. Germline V gives CDR1 SGHNT, CDR2 YYREEE (reference sequence). The CDR3, as DNA: TGTGCCAGCAGCGGATCGATCGGGGACAGTAAGACTGAAGCTTTCTTT. Its protein is CASSGSIGDSKTEAFF.

The sample holds many counts of this clonotype. The chain couples TRBV20-1 to TRBJ2-7, with TRBD1 identical over 10 bases. The CDR3 is 15 residues long. CDR1 and CDR2 (germline): DFQATT, SNEGSKA (reference sequence). After removal of 1 base from V and 1 base from J, the junction contained 4 bases not matched to a gene. The CDR3, as DNA: TGCAGTGCTAGAGGGACAGGGGGGTTTTCCTACGAGCAGTACTTC. As protein: CSARGTGGFSYEQYF.

This clonotype was counted between two and nine times. V and J are TRBV7-3 and TRBJ2-1; 7 nucleotides agree with TRBD1. The CDR3 consists of 12 residues. The trim removed 6 bases at V and 9 bases at J, leaving 5 bases unmatched. Germline CDR1 reads SGHTA; CDR2 reads FQGTGA. The CDR3 here is CASSSQGTEQFF. The CDR3 DNA follows: TGTGCCAGCAGTTCACAGGGGACTGAGCAGTTCTTC.

The V and J genes are TRBV7-8 and TRBJ2-1; 12 bases map to TRBD2. Per germline, CDR1 SGHVS and CDR2 FQNEAQ. CDR3 size: 15 residues. Unmatched junction bases numbered 8, after V lost 4 bases and J lost 10 bases. CDR3 region: CASSSTSGGHGEQFF. As DNA, the CDR3 is TGTGCCAGCAGCTCGACTAGCGGGGGTCATGGCGAGCAGTTCTTC.

This clonotype was picked up many times. The chain links TRBV12-3 or TRBV12-4 to TRBJ2-1, with TRBD2 identical over 12 bases. The CDR3 consists of 14 residues. J lost 5 bases, V lost 10 bases, and 6 bases had no gene match. In DNA form, the CDR3 reads TGTGCCATCCTAGCGGGAGGGATGAACAATGAGCAGTTCTTC. Its protein is CAILAGGMNNEQFF.

This clonotype came up many times. The chain recombines TRBV4-1 with TRBJ1-2, with a possible D match to TRBD1 (5 bases). There are 15 residues in the CDR3. V dropped 0 bases and J dropped 4 bases, with 12 bases sitting between them. The germline V gene has CDR1 MGHRA and CDR2 YSYEKL. CDR3 protein: CASSQDGAAPYGYTF. The CDR3 DNA is TGCGCCAGCAGCCAAGATGGGGCCGCCCCCTATGGCTACACCTTC.

This clonotype was observed many times. The J gene is TRBJ1-5, the V gene TRBV6-5; unclear D gene. V was shortened by 4 bases and J by 2 bases, with 9 bases between the two germline ends. Germline assignment: CDR1 MNHEY and CDR2 SVGAGI. The CDR3 loop spans 14 amino acids. CDR3 loop: CASSFRRGNQPQHF. DNA of the CDR3: TGTGCCAGCAGTTTTCGGCGGGGCAATCAGCCCCAGCATTTT.

In its sample, this clonotype was seen many times. V usage is TRBV12-3 or TRBV12-4 and J usage is TRBJ1-5, with D tentatively TRBD1 (6 bases). The V gene lost 5 bases and the J gene lost 0 bases, with 17 bases spanning the gap. The CDR3 has 17 residues. The CDR3, as DNA: TGTGCCAGCAGTCCCATTGGGACAACCACTAGCAATCAGCCCCAGCATTTT. This encodes CASSPIGTTTSNQPQHF.

A few counts support this clonotype. The gene calls are TRBV10-1 and TRBJ2-7, with 11 bases aligning to TRBD1. The CDR3 is 15 amino acids. J gave up 0 bases and V 4 bases, and 2 bases lay outside the gene matches. From germline, CDR1 is WNHNN and CDR2 SYGVQD (reference sequence). The CDR3 region is CASSAGTGGSYEQYF. CDR3 DNA: TGCGCCAGCAGTGCCGGGACAGGGGGCTCCTACGAGCAGTACTTC.

This clonotype was seen repeatedly, ten times or more. V gene TRBV28 combines with J gene TRBJ2-3; D is uncertain. CDR3 size: 13 residues. Looked up from germline, CDR1 is MDHEN and CDR2 is SYDVKM. The V gene lost 4 bases and the J gene lost 2 bases, with 7 bases spanning the gap. The CDR3 region is CASSYSPTDTQYF. The CDR3 DNA sequence: TGTGCCAGCAGTTACTCCCCCACAGATACGCAGTATTTT.

This clonotype was seen ten or more times. The chain combines TRBV29-1 with TRBJ2-1, with D unclear. This CDR3 has 9 amino acids. Trimming took off 3 bases at V and 6 bases at J, with 0 bases between the two ends. CDR1 SQVTM and CDR2 ANQGSEA come from the germline V gene. The CDR3 here is CSVDNEQFF. Here the CDR3 DNA reads TGCAGCGTTGACAATGAGCAGTTCTTC.

Comment on this clonotype: Since a much larger clone is just one base distant, this may be a read error. It is likely a read error, because the conserved phenylalanine at the end of the CDR3 is missing. The gene calls are TRBV2 and TRBJ2-7; 9 bases are a match to TRBD1. In germline, CDR1 is SNHLY, CDR2 FYNNEI. J lost 5 bases, V lost 5 bases, and 4 bases had no gene match. This CDR3 contains 13 residues. This CDR3 is CASSPDRGNEQYY. CDR3 DNA sequence: TGTGCCAGCAGTCCGGACAGGGGTAACGAGCAGTACTAC.